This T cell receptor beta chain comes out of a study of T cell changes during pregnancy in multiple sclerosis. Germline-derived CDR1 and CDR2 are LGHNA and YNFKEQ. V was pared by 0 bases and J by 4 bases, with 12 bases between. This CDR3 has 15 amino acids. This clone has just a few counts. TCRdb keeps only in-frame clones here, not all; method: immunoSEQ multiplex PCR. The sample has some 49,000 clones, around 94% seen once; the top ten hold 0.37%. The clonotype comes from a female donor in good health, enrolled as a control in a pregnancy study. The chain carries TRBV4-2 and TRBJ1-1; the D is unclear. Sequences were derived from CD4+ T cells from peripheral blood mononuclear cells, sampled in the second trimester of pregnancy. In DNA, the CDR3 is TGTGCCAGCAGCCAAGAGACGGGATCGGTCACTGAAGCTTTCTTT. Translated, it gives CASSQETGSVTEAFF.